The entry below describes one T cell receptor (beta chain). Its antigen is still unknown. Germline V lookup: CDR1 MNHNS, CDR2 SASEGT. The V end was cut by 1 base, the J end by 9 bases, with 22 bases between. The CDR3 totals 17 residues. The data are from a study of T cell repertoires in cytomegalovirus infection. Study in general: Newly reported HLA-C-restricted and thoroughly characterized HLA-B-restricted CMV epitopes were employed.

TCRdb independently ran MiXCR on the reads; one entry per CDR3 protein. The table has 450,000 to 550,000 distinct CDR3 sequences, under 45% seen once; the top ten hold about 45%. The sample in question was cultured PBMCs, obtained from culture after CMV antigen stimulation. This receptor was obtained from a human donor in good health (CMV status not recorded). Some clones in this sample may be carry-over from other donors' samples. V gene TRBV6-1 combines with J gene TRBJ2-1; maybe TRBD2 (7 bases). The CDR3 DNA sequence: TGTGCCAGCAGTGAAGGGGTAGGAGGGGGGGTCCTCACTGAGCAGTTCTTC. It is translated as CASSEGVGGGVLTEQFF.